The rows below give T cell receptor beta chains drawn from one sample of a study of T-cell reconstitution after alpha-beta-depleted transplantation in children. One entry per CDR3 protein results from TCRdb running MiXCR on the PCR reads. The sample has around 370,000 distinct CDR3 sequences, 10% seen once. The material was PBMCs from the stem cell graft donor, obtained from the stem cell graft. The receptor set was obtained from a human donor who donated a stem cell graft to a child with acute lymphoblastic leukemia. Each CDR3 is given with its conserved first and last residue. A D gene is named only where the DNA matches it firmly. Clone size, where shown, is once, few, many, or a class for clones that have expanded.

cdr3_nt: TGTGCCAGCAGCGGGACAGGGTTTAACTATGGCTACACCTTC; cdr3_aa: CASSGTGFNYGYTF; j_call: TRBJ1-2; d_call: TRBD1; cdr3_length: 14; clone_size: many; v_call: TRBV7-9
cdr3_nt: TGTGCCAGCAGCGTAAAAAAGCCCCAGCATTTT; cdr3_aa: CASSVKKPQHF; j_call: TRBJ1-5; d_call: .; cdr3_length: 11; clone_size: many; v_call: TRBV9
cdr3_nt: TGTGCCAGCAGCGGGGGGTCCCTTTTCCAAGAGACCCAGTACTTC; cdr3_aa: CASSGGSLFQETQYF; j_call: TRBJ2-5; d_call: .; cdr3_length: 15; clone_size: many; v_call: TRBV5-5
cdr3_nt: TGCGCCAGCAGCCAACTCCCCGGACAGGGTGATACTGAAGCTTTCTTT; cdr3_aa: CASSQLPGQGDTEAFF; j_call: TRBJ1-1; d_call: TRBD1; cdr3_length: 16; clone_size: few; v_call: TRBV4-1
cdr3_nt: TGTGCCAGCAGCGGGGGACAGGGGTTCGAAGAGACCCAGTACTTC; cdr3_aa: CASSGGQGFEETQYF; j_call: TRBJ2-5; d_call: TRBD1; cdr3_length: 15; clone_size: .; v_call: TRBV5-6
cdr3_nt: TGCGCCAGCAGCGGGGGGACTAACTCCTACGAGCAGTACTTC; cdr3_aa: CASSGGTNSYEQYF; j_call: TRBJ2-7; d_call: TRBD2; cdr3_length: 14; clone_size: few; v_call: TRBV5-1
cdr3_nt: TGTGCTAGCAGTCCGAGATCCGCGGTCGGGGAGACCCAGTACTTC; cdr3_aa: CASSPRSAVGETQYF; j_call: TRBJ2-5; d_call: .; cdr3_length: 15; clone_size: few; v_call: TRBV7-7
cdr3_nt: TGTGCCAGCCTCCCCGGGTCGAGTTGGTATCCCGGCACAGATACGCAGTATTTT; cdr3_aa: CASLPGSSWYPGTDTQYF; j_call: TRBJ2-3; d_call: .; cdr3_length: 18; clone_size: many; v_call: TRBV6-1
cdr3_nt: TGTGCCAGCAGCTCCTACCCGGGACAGTATGGGGCCGGGGAGCTGTTTTTT; cdr3_aa: CASSSYPGQYGAGELFF; j_call: TRBJ2-2; d_call: TRBD1; cdr3_length: 17; clone_size: few; v_call: TRBV7-3
cdr3_nt: TGCGCCAGCAGCGGGGACAGGTACGAGCAGTACTTC; cdr3_aa: CASSGDRYEQYF; j_call: TRBJ2-7; d_call: TRBD1; cdr3_length: 12; clone_size: few; v_call: TRBV5-1
cdr3_nt: TGCAGTGCTAGAGATCTCGACAGGTTTGAAGCTTTCTTT; cdr3_aa: CSARDLDRFEAFF; j_call: TRBJ1-1; d_call: .; cdr3_length: 13; clone_size: few; v_call: TRBV20-1
cdr3_nt: TGTGCCAGCAGCCGCGGGAGGGCCCAGGAGACCCAGTACTTC; cdr3_aa: CASSRGRAQETQYF; j_call: TRBJ2-5; d_call: TRBD2; cdr3_length: 14; clone_size: .; v_call: TRBV5-5
cdr3_nt: TGTGCCAGCAGCCAGTATTTACAGGGGTTTGGCACTGAAGCTTTCTTT; cdr3_aa: CASSQYLQGFGTEAFF; j_call: TRBJ1-1; d_call: TRBD1; cdr3_length: 16; clone_size: few; v_call: TRBV7-2
cdr3_nt: TGTGCCAGCAGCCCAGATGTAGCGGGAGTAAGTTACAATGAGCAGTTCTTC; cdr3_aa: CASSPDVAGVSYNEQFF; j_call: TRBJ2-1; d_call: TRBD2; cdr3_length: 17; clone_size: .; v_call: TRBV4-2
cdr3_nt: TGTGCCACCAGTGACGGAGGACACTTCCCCTACGAGCAGTACTTC; cdr3_aa: CATSDGGHFPYEQYF; j_call: TRBJ2-7; d_call: .; cdr3_length: 15; clone_size: .; v_call: TRBV24-1
cdr3_nt: TGTGCCAGCAGTTTATTGGCAGGGGAGACAAGTGAGCAGTTCTTC; cdr3_aa: CASSLLAGETSEQFF; j_call: TRBJ2-1; d_call: .; cdr3_length: 15; clone_size: few; v_call: TRBV28
cdr3_nt: TGTGCCAGCAGCTACGTAAGGACAGGCGCGAATTCCAATCACATGAACACTGAAGCTTTCTTT; cdr3_aa: CASSYVRTGANSNHMNTEAFF; j_call: TRBJ1-1; d_call: TRBD1; cdr3_length: 21; clone_size: .; v_call: TRBV6-2/TRBV6-3
cdr3_nt: TGTGCCAGCAGCGTAGCTGGTCGGGACTACAATGAGCAGTTCTTC; cdr3_aa: CASSVAGRDYNEQFF; j_call: TRBJ2-1; d_call: .; cdr3_length: 15; clone_size: many; v_call: TRBV9
cdr3_nt: TGTGCCAGCAGCTTAGCTGGGCTAGCGGGAGGGGTGGAGACCCAGTACTTC; cdr3_aa: CASSLAGLAGGVETQYF; j_call: TRBJ2-5; d_call: TRBD2; cdr3_length: 17; clone_size: few; v_call: TRBV7-2